The 16 T cell receptor beta chains below were found in one sample sequenced in a study of CD8 T cells in Susac syndrome. The RNA input was about 0.45 to 1 ug, and it was reverse transcribed with random hexamers. TCRdb analysed the immunoSEQ multiplex PCR reads with MiXCR anew, one entry per CDR3 protein. The sample contains 65,000 to 95,000 distinct CDR3 sequences, 94% of which appear only once. Sample: CD8+ T cells from PBMCs. All receptors derive from a human donor with Susac syndrome.

The rearrangement joins TRBV2 to TRBJ2-5, with 8 bases aligning to TRBD2. The CDR3 consists of 12 residues. From germline, CDR1 is SNHLY and CDR2 FYNNEI. The CDR3 is CARRGDEETQYF. DNA for the CDR3: TGTGCTCGGCGGGGGGACGAAGAGACCCAGTACTTC.

The chain couples TRBV7-6 to TRBJ1-1; no clear D gene. Germline lookup yields CDR1 SGHVS and CDR2 FNYEAQ. The V and J ends lost 3 bases and 4 bases respectively, with 12 bases between them. The CDR3 length is 14 residues. CDR3 nucleotide sequence: TGTGCCAGCAGCTTCGGCCCCACGGGCACTGAAGCTTTCTTT. Its translation is CASSFGPTGTEAFF.

V gene TRBV9 combines with J gene TRBJ2-7, with no clear D. V was shortened by 0 bases and J by 4 bases, with 8 bases between the two germline ends. This CDR3 has 13 amino acids. Per the germline V gene, CDR1 is SGDLS and CDR2 is YYNGEE. The CDR3 sequence is CASSVAPIYEQYF. DNA of the CDR3: TGTGCCAGCAGCGTAGCCCCCATATACGAGCAGTACTTC.

This chain uses TRBV28 with TRBJ1-5; 7 bases map to TRBD1. The V and J ends lost 3 bases and 0 bases, in that order; junction bases with no gene match: 2. From germline, CDR1 is MDHEN and CDR2 SYDVKM. The CDR3 is made up of 15 amino acids. CDR3 DNA: TGTGCCAGCAGTTTTTACAGGGGTAGCAATCAGCCCCAGCATTTT. This translates into CASSFYRGSNQPQHF.

The chain joins TRBV7-9 to TRBJ2-3, with a tentative D call TRBD1 (5 bases). The V gene's germline CDR1 is SEHNR and CDR2 FQNEAQ (reference sequence). Trimming removed 7 bases at V and 4 bases at J, with 18 bases between. CDR3 length: 15 amino acids. The CDR3 here is CASTRSVGAPDTQYF. The CDR3 bases are TGTGCCAGCACCCGGTCAGTAGGGGCCCCAGATACGCAGTATTTT.

The chain recombines TRBV29-1 with TRBJ1-2; D not certain. The CDR3 contains 9 residues. Germline lookup yields CDR1 SQVTM and CDR2 ANQGSEA. V shed 1 base and J shed 8 bases, with 2 bases lying between them. The CDR3 spells CSVEAGYTF. CDR3 sequence (DNA): TGCAGCGTTGAAGCCGGCTACACCTTC.

The chain has TRBV29-1 and TRBJ1-2; possibly TRBD1 for D (5 bases). In germline, CDR1 is SQVTM, CDR2 ANQGSEA. CDR3 length: 13 amino acids. Trimming removed 4 bases from V and 2 bases from J, with 11 bases in between. CDR3 protein: CSVVETANYGYTF. CDR3 nucleotides: TGCAGCGTTGTTGAGACAGCCAACTATGGCTACACCTTC.

The chain links TRBV20-1 to TRBJ2-3; 12 positions agree with TRBD2. V shed 5 bases and J 6 bases; nucleotides not matched to a gene: 15. Germline V gene data show CDR1 as DFQATT and CDR2 as SNEGSKA (reference sequence). The CDR3 totals 17 residues. CDR3 DNA: TGCAGTGCTTCACCGGAGGTCGCTAGCGGGAGGGCCGATACGCAGTATTTT. Translation gives CSASPEVASGRADTQYF.

The chain couples TRBV3-1 to TRBJ2-1; possible D gene TRBD2, 5 bases. The germline gives CDR1 LGHDT, CDR2 YNNKEL (reference sequence). V dropped 1 base and J dropped 5 bases, with 9 bases sitting between them. CDR3 length: 14 amino acids. CDR3 sequence (DNA): TGTGCCAGCAGCCAAGGAACTAGAGACAATGAGCAGTTCTTC. Protein sequence: CASSQGTRDNEQFF.

The J gene is TRBJ2-5, the V gene TRBV7-3; possibly TRBD1 for D (8 bases). Germline CDR1 SGHTA, CDR2 FQGTGA. The CDR3 extends over 15 amino acids. V was pared by 2 bases and J by 4 bases, with 14 bases between. The CDR3 DNA reads TGTGCCAGCAGCTTATCGGGAGGACAGGGAGAGACCCAGTACTTC. Translating it yields CASSLSGGQGETQYF.

The V call is TRBV27, the J call TRBJ2-1; the D is unclear. The V and J ends lost 5 bases and 14 bases respectively, with 22 bases between them. Germline loops: CDR1 MNHEY, CDR2 SMNVEV (reference sequence). This CDR3 spans 14 amino acids. The CDR3 region is CASSPAGQTEWEFF. CDR3 coding DNA: TGTGCCAGCAGTCCGGCCGGGCAGACGGAATGGGAGTTCTTC.

This clonotype was picked up a small number of times. The V and J genes are TRBV5-1 and TRBJ2-5; no definite D call. Between the trimmed V and J ends, which lost 4 bases and 2 bases, there was a span of 3 bases. Germline V gives CDR1 SGHRS, CDR2 YFSETQ. This CDR3 spans 11 amino acids. In DNA form, the CDR3 reads TGCGCCAGCAGCGGACAAGAGACCCAGTACTTC. This translates into CASSGQETQYF.

V usage is TRBV5-4 and J usage is TRBJ2-5, with D uncertain. The CDR3 loop spans 14 amino acids. The germline V and J ends were trimmed by 4 bases and 3 bases, with 13 bases remaining between them. CDR1 and CDR2 (germline): SGHNT, YYREEE (reference sequence). The CDR3 sequence is CASSPVLSEETQYF. The CDR3 DNA reads TGTGCCAGCAGCCCAGTGTTGAGCGAAGAGACCCAGTACTTC.

V and J are TRBV24-1 and TRBJ2-1; D unclear. Germline lookup yields CDR1 KGHDR and CDR2 SFDVKD. V was pared by 1 base and J by 10 bases, with 10 bases between. The CDR3 is 13 residues long. CDR3 amino acids: CATSDFPQCEQFF. CDR3 sequence (DNA): TGTGCCACCAGTGATTTCCCGCAGTGCGAGCAGTTCTTC.

This sequence joins TRBV7-9 and TRBJ2-5; D is possibly TRBD1 (6 bases). Germline CDR1 and CDR2: SEHNR and FQNEAQ (reference sequence). The CDR3 is made up of 16 amino acids. Trimming took off 4 bases at V and 3 bases at J, with 18 bases between the two ends. The CDR3 nucleotides are TGTGCCAGCAGCTCGCCTGCCGGGACATCCAAAGAGACCCAGTACTTC. It yields the protein CASSSPAGTSKETQYF.

The J gene is TRBJ2-5, the V gene TRBV9; no clear D. V lost 0 bases and J lost 2, with 11 bases in between. The germline V gene encodes CDR1 SGDLS and CDR2 YYNGEE. The CDR3 consists of 15 residues. The CDR3 DNA sequence: TGTGCCAGCAGCGTAGCGGTTGTCGGGCAAGAGACCCAGTACTTC. Protein product: CASSVAVVGQETQYF.